This T cell receptor beta chain originates from a study of radiation and T cells in renal cell carcinoma (dated by TCRdb to 2020 to 2022). Background on the whole study: TCR beta sequencing covered around 50 samples in total, comprising approximately 26 tumors and around 27 peripheral blood samples. The final blood draw was performed at 4 weeks after radiation, at the same time as nephrectomy. A total of over 4 million unique CDR3 nucleotide sequences, encoding more than 2 million unique CDR3 amino acid sequences, were found across all 50 or so samples.

The time point label of this sample denotes: blood 4 weeks post-SBRT, at nephrectomy. The sample's treatment or condition, from its label and the paper: 15 Gy SBRT to primary tumor, nephrectomy 4 weeks later. Samples were obtained from a clinical trial, in which 15 Gy stereotactic body radiation therapy was delivered to primary renal cell carcinomas and nephrectomy was performed 4 weeks later. To follow tumor-enriched clonotypes, peripheral blood was collected serially from radiation-treated patients at baseline and again at 2 weeks and 4 weeks after SBRT. Every patient's renal cell carcinoma showed clear cell pathology. Genomic DNA for TCR sequencing was prepared using the QIAamp DNA Blood Mini Kit (Qiagen). Samples were included in the analyses only if all quality control checks were passed. The paper as a whole reports these results and caveats: An increase in top tumor clonotypes in blood was observed from baseline to 2 weeks post-radiation, followed by contraction by 4 weeks, which was taken to suggest transient expansion of tumor-resident clones. The single-armed trial design could not address effects of radiation dose or scheduling on the TCR repertoire. Because pretreatment tumor biopsies were not available, the baseline intratumoral presence of clonotypes could not be determined. Dynamics of the blood repertoire were not tracked past 4 weeks after treatment.

The immunoSEQ kit was used, according to the manufacturer's recommendations, to generate TCR beta libraries from genomic DNA. Library preparation used a first multiplex PCR with proprietary primers, then a second PCR adding unique barcodes, with bead cleanups after each round. A kit-provided positive control reaction and a negative control reaction were included in every sample batch. The final libraries were assessed on an Agilent 4200 TapeStation D1000 ScreenTape, pooled by volume, and quantified by qPCR. Sequencing was performed on an Illumina NextSeq500 using a MidOutput 150-cycle cartridge, with 156 Read1 cycles, 15 Index1 cycles, and the kit custom primers. The pooled library was loaded at approximately 0.99 pM, and approximately 20% PhiX control was spiked in. For the original study's pipeline: Vendor-processed data were analyzed in R, and a clonotype was defined as all T cells sharing the same CDR3 nucleotide sequence. In the clone abundance analyses, frequencies were normalized to the 10,000 most abundant clones in each sample. Before analysis, public T cell clones were removed, and these numbered fewer than five per sample on average. An abundance difference of at least 32-fold between compartments was the criterion for calling clonotypes tumor-enriched or baseline blood-enriched. A beta-binomial differential abundance model was used to identify clonotypes that were expanded or contracted between blood time points. Tumor-blood repertoire similarity was measured with the Baroni-Urbani and Buser coefficient, and groups were compared using two-tailed Wilcoxon tests in R. As stored in TCRdb, this immuneACCESS dataset retains in-frame rearrangements with V and J assigned. A fraction of the clones does not appear; measured against another copy, unresolved V genes explain less than half of the discrepancy, and the remainder lacks a known reason. V, J and clone size were drawn from that table, and D and trimming were deduced from the DNA. Present in this sample are some 31,000 clones, 81% of which were seen just once. The ten top clones hold about 33% of the sample.

This clone was found a few times. Its target antigen remains unknown. Base qualities were left out, and no much larger clone turns up one base away. Sequenced material: blood, taken from a patient whose treatment included radiotherapy and nephrectomy. The source is a man in his sixties with renal cell carcinoma.

Here is the DNA: TGCGCCAGCAGCGGAGAGACCCAGTACTTC. The translation is CASSGETQYF. The chain is assembled from TRBV5-1 and TRBJ2-5; the D gene is unclear. V and J lose 4 bases and 4 bases, and a span of 2 bases separates them. The CDR3, cysteine through phenylalanine, is 10 amino acids long. Left in the record is the CDR3 DNA by itself, 30 bases read in frame from the first base. The germline V gene yields SGHRS for CDR1 and YFSETQ for CDR2.